Each of the 2 T cell receptor beta chains below was sequenced from the same sample in a study of T cells in Graves' hyperthyroidism and ophthalmopathy. What was amplified from RNA transcripts were TCR beta CDR3 regions. A set of HTBI primers served as the primers for a first-round RT-PCR of the TCR CDR3. One entry per CDR3 protein, called by TCRdb with MiXCR from the multiplex PCR reads. The sample lists about 370,000 distinct CDR3 sequences; around 15% were seen once. Sequenced sample: blood. These receptors were obtained from an older woman with Graves' ophthalmopathy.

This clonotype was detected ten times or more. This chain uses TRBV6-1 with TRBJ2-5; 9 nucleotides match TRBD2. Trimming took 6 bases from V and 5 from J; bases not matched to a gene: 7. CDR3 length equals 14 residues. Germline CDR1 reads MNHNS; CDR2 reads SASEGT. CDR3 nucleotide sequence: TGTGCCAGCAGAACTGGACTAGCGAGGGAGACCCAGTACTTC. Protein sequence: CASRTGLARETQYF.

This clonotype has just a few counts. The chain carries TRBV9 and TRBJ2-3; 13 bases line up with TRBD2. CDR1 and CDR2 (germline): SGDLS, YYNGEE. V was clipped by 5 bases and J by 3 bases; unmatched bases: 12. The CDR3 is 18 amino acids. CDR3 nucleotides: TGTGCCAGCAGTACCCGGACTAGCGGGAGTTCTAGGACAGATACGCAGTATTTT. Protein sequence: CASSTRTSGSSRTDTQYF.